These 5 T cell receptor beta chains were sequenced from one sample in a study of cytomegalovirus exposure and HLA in healthy donors (dated by TCRdb to the late 2010s). The library was made by the immunoSEQ multiplex PCR assay. For the multiplex PCR, a mixture combining 60 forward primers for TCR Vbeta segments and 13 reverse primers for TCR Jbeta segments was used. TCRdb stores this immuneACCESS table with in-frame sequences only. Part of the clones is absent; in the studies checked, under half of the shortfall reflects unresolved V genes, and no reason is known for the rest. The sample's table lists a count of 35,000 to 45,000 clones. About 8% of the sample comes from the top ten. Sample: PBMCs. Source of these receptors: a male donor in good health and CMV-seronegative.

The chain is built from TRBV7-9 and TRBJ2-3, with 10 nucleotides matching TRBD2. CDR1 is SEHNR and CDR2 is FQNEAQ in the germline V gene (reference sequence). With V trimmed by 7 bases and J by 7 bases, 14 bases remained unmatched. The length of the CDR3 is 16 residues. The CDR3 region is CASITSGTQATHTQYF. The DNA for the CDR3 is TGTGCCAGCATAACTAGCGGGACGCAGGCGACGCATACGCAGTATTTT.

On this clone: An end of the junction does not agree with germline; a read error may underlie this. This sequence joins TRBV9 and TRBJ2-2; TRBD2 agrees at 9 bases. CDR1 and CDR2 from the germline V gene are SGDLS and YYNGEE. This CDR3 has 16 amino acids. DNA for the CDR3: TGTGCCAGCAGCCCGAGGGAGGGACTAGCTAGCGGGGAGCTGCTTTTT. It translates to CASSPREGLASGELLF.

The chain is built from TRBV10-1 and TRBJ2-7; unclear D gene. The CDR3 has 13 amino acids. Trimming pared 4 bases from V and 3 bases from J, leaving 10 bases between. Germline V CDR1 and CDR2: WNHNN, SYGVQD (reference sequence). CDR3 loop: CASSAQPGYEQYF. The CDR3 DNA reads TGCGCCAGCAGTGCTCAACCCGGCTACGAGCAGTACTTC.

V and J are TRBV7-3 and TRBJ2-3; possible D gene TRBD1, 5 bases. This CDR3 spans 13 amino acids. Trimming removed 3 bases from V and 4 bases from J, with 8 bases in between. Germline V CDR1 and CDR2: SGHTA, FQGTGA. In nucleotides, the CDR3 is TGTGCCAGCAGCTTTTTAGGGGCAGATACGCAGTATTTT. It codes for CASSFLGADTQYF.

The V call is TRBV29-1, the J call TRBJ2-7; TRBD1 agrees at 7 bases. Germline values: CDR1 SQVTM, CDR2 ANQGSEA. The CDR3 covers 13 residues. Unmatched junction bases numbered 7, after V lost 3 bases and J lost 5 bases. The CDR3 reads CSVEMTGLHEQYF. The CDR3 DNA reads as TGCAGCGTTGAGATGACAGGGCTCCACGAGCAGTACTTC.